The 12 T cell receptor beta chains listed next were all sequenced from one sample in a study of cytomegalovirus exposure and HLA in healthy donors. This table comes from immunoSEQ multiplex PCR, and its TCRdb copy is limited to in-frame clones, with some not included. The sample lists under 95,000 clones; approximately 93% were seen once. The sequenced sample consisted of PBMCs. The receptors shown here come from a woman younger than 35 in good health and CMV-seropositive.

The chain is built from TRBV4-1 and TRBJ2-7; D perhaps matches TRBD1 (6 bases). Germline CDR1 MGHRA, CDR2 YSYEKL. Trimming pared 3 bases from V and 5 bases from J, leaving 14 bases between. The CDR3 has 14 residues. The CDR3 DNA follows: TGCGCCAGCAGCCATAGGCAGGGGTCCGACGAGCAGTACTTC. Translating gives CASSHRQGSDEQYF.

Written as DNA, the CDR3 is TGTGCCAGCAGGGGAATTTCGGGACAGGGAGGGCATTCACCCCTCCACTTT. Its translation is CASRGISGQGGHSPLHF. The chain carries TRBV27 and TRBJ1-6; the match to TRBD1 covers 9 bases. This CDR3 has 17 residues. The ends lost 6 bases at V and 8 bases at J; junction bases unmatched: 14. Germline loops: CDR1 MNHEY, CDR2 SMNVEV (reference sequence).

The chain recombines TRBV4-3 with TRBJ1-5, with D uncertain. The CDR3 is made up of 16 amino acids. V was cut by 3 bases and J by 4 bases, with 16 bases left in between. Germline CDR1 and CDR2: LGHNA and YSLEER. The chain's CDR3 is CASSQDGPGRNQPQHF. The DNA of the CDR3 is TGCGCCAGCAGCCAGGATGGTCCAGGAAGAAATCAGCCCCAGCATTTT.

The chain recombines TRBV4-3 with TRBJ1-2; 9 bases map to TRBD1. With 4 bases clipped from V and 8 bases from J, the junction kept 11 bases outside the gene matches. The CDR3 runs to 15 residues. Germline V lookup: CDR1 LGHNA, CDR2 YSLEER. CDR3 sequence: CASSPQGARGDGYTF. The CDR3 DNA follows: TGCGCCAGCAGCCCACAGGGGGCGCGGGGGGACGGCTACACCTTC.

Here the CDR3 reads CASSFTVAGAYEQYF. The CDR3 nucleotides are TGTGCCAGCAGCTTTACAGTAGCGGGGGCCTACGAGCAGTACTTC. The rearrangement joins TRBV5-4 to TRBJ2-7, with 9 bases fitting TRBD2. Germline CDR1 SGHNT, CDR2 YYREEE (reference sequence). CDR3 size: 15 residues. V gave up 2 bases and J gave up 2 bases; unmatched junction bases: 5.

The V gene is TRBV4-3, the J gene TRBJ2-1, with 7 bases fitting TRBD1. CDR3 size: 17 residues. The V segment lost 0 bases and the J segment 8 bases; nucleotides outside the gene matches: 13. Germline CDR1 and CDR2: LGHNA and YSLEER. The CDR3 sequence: CASSQDGIVRQGDEQFF. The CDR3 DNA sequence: TGCGCCAGCAGCCAAGATGGTATTGTCCGGCAGGGGGATGAGCAGTTCTTC.

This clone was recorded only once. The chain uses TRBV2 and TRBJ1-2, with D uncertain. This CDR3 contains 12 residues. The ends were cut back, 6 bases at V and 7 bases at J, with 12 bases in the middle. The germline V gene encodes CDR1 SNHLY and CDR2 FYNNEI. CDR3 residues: CASSGSGFGYTF. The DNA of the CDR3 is TGTGCCAGCAGCGGTTCCGGGTTTGGCTACACCTTC.

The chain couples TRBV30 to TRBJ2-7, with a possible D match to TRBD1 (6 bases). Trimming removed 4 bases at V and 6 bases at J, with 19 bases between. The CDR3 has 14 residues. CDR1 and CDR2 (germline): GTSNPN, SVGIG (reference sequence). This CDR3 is CAWKTGHPTGEQYF. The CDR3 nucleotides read TGTGCCTGGAAAACGGGACACCCGACGGGCGAGCAGTACTTC.

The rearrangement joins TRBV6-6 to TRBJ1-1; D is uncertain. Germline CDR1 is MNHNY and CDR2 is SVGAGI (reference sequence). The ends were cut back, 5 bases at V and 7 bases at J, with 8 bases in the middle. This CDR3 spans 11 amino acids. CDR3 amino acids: CASSPSGEAFF. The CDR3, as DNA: TGTGCCAGCAGTCCCTCGGGTGAAGCTTTCTTT.

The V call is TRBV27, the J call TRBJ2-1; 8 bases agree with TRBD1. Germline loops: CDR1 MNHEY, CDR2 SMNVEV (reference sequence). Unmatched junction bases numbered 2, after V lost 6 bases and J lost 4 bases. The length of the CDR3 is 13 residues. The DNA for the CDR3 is TGTGCCAGCAGCAGGACAGGGTACAATGAGCAGTTCTTC. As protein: CASSRTGYNEQFF.

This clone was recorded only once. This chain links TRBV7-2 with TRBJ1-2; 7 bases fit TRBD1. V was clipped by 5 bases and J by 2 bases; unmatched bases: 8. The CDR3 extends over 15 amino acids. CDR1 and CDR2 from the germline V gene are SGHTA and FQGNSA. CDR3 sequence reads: CASSPNRGWNYGYTF. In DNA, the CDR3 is TGTGCCAGCAGCCCGAACAGGGGTTGGAACTATGGCTACACCTTC.

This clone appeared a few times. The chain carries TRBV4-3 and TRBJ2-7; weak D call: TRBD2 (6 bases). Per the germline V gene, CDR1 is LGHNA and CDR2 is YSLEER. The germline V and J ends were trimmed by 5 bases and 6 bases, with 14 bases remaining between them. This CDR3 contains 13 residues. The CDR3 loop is CASSSTRESEQYF. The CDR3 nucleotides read TGCGCCAGCAGCTCTACTCGGGAGTCCGAGCAGTACTTC.